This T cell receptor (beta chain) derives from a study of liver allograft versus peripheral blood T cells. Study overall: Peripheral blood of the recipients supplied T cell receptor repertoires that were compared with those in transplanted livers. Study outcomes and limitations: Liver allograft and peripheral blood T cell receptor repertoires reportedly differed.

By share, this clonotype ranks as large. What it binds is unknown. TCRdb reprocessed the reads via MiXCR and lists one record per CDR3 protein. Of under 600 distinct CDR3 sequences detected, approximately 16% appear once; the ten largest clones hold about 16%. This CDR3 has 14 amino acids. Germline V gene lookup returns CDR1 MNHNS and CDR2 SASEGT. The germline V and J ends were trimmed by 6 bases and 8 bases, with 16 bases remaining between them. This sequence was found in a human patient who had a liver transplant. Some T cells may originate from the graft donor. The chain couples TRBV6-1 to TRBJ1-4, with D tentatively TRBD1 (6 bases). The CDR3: CASRRGGREEKLFF. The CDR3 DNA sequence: TGTGCCAGCAGGAGGGGGGGGCGCGAAGAAAAACTGTTTTTT.